This is a list of T cell receptor beta chains from one sample in a study of blood T cell repertoires in COVID-19. Assay used: immunoSEQ multiplex PCR; TCRdb lists only in-frame clones, some missing. There are roughly 61,000 clones in the sample; more than 60% occur only once, and approximately 13% lies in the top ten. The sequencing sample was made of peripheral blood. The receptors come from a woman in her 70s with acute or convalescent COVID-19. The CDR3 runs from the conserved cysteine through the conserved F or W. D genes are given only for firm matches. The size of a clone is reported for some rows only, either as once, few or many, or as a class for expanded clones.

TRBD2 | TRBJ2-3 | TRBV13 | - | CASSSLAVGGTDTQYF | TGTGCCAGCAGCTCACTAGCGGTAGGGGGCACAGATACGCAGTATTTT
- | TRBJ1-2 | TRBV19 | - | CASLGGKGGYTF | TGTGCCAGTCTCGGGGGTAAAGGTGGCTACACCTTC
- | TRBJ1-1 | TRBV30 | - | CAWSQTRFLSAEAFF | TGTGCCTGGAGTCAGACGAGGTTTTTGTCCGCTGAAGCTTTCTTT
TRBD1 | TRBJ1-6 | TRBV30 | - | CAWSSQGKMPLHF | TGTGCCTGGAGTTCACAGGGGAAGATGCCCCTCCACTTT
- | TRBJ1-2 | TRBV6-5 | - | CASSYSTGTPNYGYTF | TGTGCCAGCAGTTACTCTACAGGGACGCCTAACTATGGCTACACCTTC
TRBD1 | TRBJ2-5 | TRBV29-1 | - | CSVVGGTGMGETQYF | TGCAGCGTTGTCGGTGGGACAGGGATGGGAGAGACCCAGTACTTC
TRBD1 | TRBJ1-4 | TRBV5-5 | - | CASSFLVTGVEKLFF | TGTGCCAGCAGCTTCCTCGTCACAGGGGTTGAAAAACTGTTTTTT
TRBD1 | TRBJ2-5 | TRBV5-1 | - | CASSQDRFETQYF | TGCGCCAGCAGCCAGGACAGGTTCGAGACCCAGTACTTC
- | TRBJ1-2 | TRBV30 | - | CAWSVPPSARGYTF | TGTGCCTGGAGTGTTCCCCCATCGGCTAGGGGCTACACCTTC
TRBD1 | TRBJ1-2 | TRBV6-6 | - | CASSLGTDGNYGYTF | TGTGCCAGCAGTCTTGGGACAGATGGGAACTATGGCTACACCTTC
TRBD1 | TRBJ1-3 | TRBV6-2/TRBV6-3 | - | CASSYQGATGRRNTIYF | TGTGCCAGCAGTTACCAGGGGGCGACAGGGCGAAGAAACACCATATATTTT
- | TRBJ1-5 | TRBV2 | - | CASRRTANNQPQHF | TGTGCCAGCAGGAGGACAGCAAACAATCAGCCCCAGCATTTT
- | TRBJ2-7 | TRBV18 | - | CASSTEYEQYF | TGTGCCAGCTCGACAGAGTACGAGCAGTACTTC
- | TRBJ1-3 | TRBV24-1 | - | CATSDRRVRGGNTIYF | TGTGCCACCAGTGATAGGCGGGTCCGGGGGGGAAACACCATATATTTT
- | TRBJ2-7 | TRBV5-5 | few | CASSLFTGETYEQYF | TGTGCCAGCAGCTTGTTTACAGGCGAGACCTACGAGCAGTACTTC
TRBD1 | TRBJ1-2 | TRBV9 | - | CASSGGQGRDGYTF | TGTGCCAGCAGCGGCGGACAGGGAAGGGATGGCTACACCTTC
- | TRBJ1-1 | TRBV27 | - | CASSLWGLRTNTEAFF | TGTGCCAGCAGTTTATGGGGGCTCAGAACGAACACTGAAGCTTTCTTT
- | TRBJ1-2 | TRBV28 | - | CASSYRDYGYTF | TGTGCCAGCAGCTACCGGGACTATGGCTACACCTTC
TRBD1 | TRBJ1-4 | TRBV7-9 | - | CASSRAGTGINEKLFF | TGTGCCAGCAGCAGAGCCGGGACAGGGATTAATGAAAAACTGTTTTTT
- | TRBJ1-4 | TRBV4-1 | few | CASSPKGQADEKLFF | TGCGCCAGCAGCCCAAAGGGGCAGGCTGATGAAAAACTGTTTTTT
- | TRBJ1-1 | TRBV3-1/TRBV3-2 | - | CASSQDSGAFF | TGTGCCAGCAGCCAAGATAGTGGAGCTTTCTTT
- | TRBJ2-5 | TRBV5-4 | - | CASSSGGKETQYF | TGTGCCAGCAGCTCTGGAGGCAAAGAGACCCAGTACTTC
TRBD1 | TRBJ1-2 | TRBV9 | - | CASSVGGQTDYTF | TGTGCCAGCAGCGTAGGGGGACAGACCGACTACACCTTC
TRBD2 | TRBJ2-1 | TRBV25-1 | - | CASSELGSGGYNEQFF | TGTGCCAGCAGTGAATTGGGTAGCGGGGGGTACAATGAGCAGTTCTTC
TRBD2 | TRBJ2-1 | TRBV12-3/TRBV12-4 | once | CAVRDGGNEQFF | TGTGCGGTTCGGGACGGGGGGAATGAGCAGTTCTTC
- | TRBJ2-1 | TRBV6-5 | - | CASRKTGSSEQFF | TGTGCCAGCAGAAAAACAGGATCCTCGGAGCAGTTCTTC
- | TRBJ2-1 | TRBV27 | - | CASSLRGLSSYNEQFF | TGTGCCAGCAGTTTAAGGGGACTGAGCTCCTACAATGAGCAGTTCTTC
TRBD2 | TRBJ2-7 | TRBV9 | once | CASSVHTSGGEQYF | TGTGCCAGCAGCGTACACACTAGCGGGGGCGAGCAGTACTTC
TRBD2 | TRBJ2-7 | TRBV9 | - | CAIPPPQRGGLSSYEQYF | TGTGCCATCCCTCCCCCTCAGCGGGGGGGGCTCAGCTCCTACGAGCAGTACTTC
- | TRBJ1-1 | TRBV10-2 | - | CASSEEGNTEAFF | TGCGCCAGCAGTGAGGAGGGAAACACTGAAGCTTTCTTT
- | TRBJ1-1 | TRBV11-2 | - | CASSLSAIGTEAFF | TGTGCCAGCAGCCTATCCGCGATCGGGACTGAAGCTTTCTTT
- | TRBJ1-2 | TRBV14 | - | CASSQDRVGGYTF | TGTGCCAGCAGCCAAGACCGGGTTGGGGGCTACACCTTC
TRBD2 | TRBJ2-1 | TRBV5-4 | - | CASSSSGGSYNEQFF | TGTGCCAGCAGCTCTAGCGGGGGTTCCTACAATGAGCAGTTCTTC